This T cell receptor beta chain was observed in a study of T cell responses to AZD1222 COVID-19 vaccine. V was pared by 6 bases and J by 4 bases, with 4 bases of the junction left unmatched. This CDR3 spans 13 amino acids. Looked up from germline, CDR1 is SGHTA and CDR2 is FQGNSA. Here immunoSEQ multiplex PCR was the method, and the copy in TCRdb shows in-frame clones only, minus some. Seen here are about 180,000 clones, around nine tenths observed once, and the top ten hold less than 3%. The source of this sequence is an adult in good health. The chain couples TRBV7-2 to TRBJ2-3; the match to TRBD1 covers 7 bases. The sample in question was peripheral blood, obtained on day 0 of AZD1222 vaccination. The CDR3 is CASSPGQADTQYF. The CDR3 nucleotides are TGTGCCAGCAGTCCCGGACAGGCAGATACGCAGTATTTT.